This TCR beta chain was profiled in a study of blood T cell repertoires in COVID-19. Assay used: immunoSEQ multiplex PCR; TCRdb lists only in-frame clones, some missing. The sample consists of around 17,000 clones, more than 75% of them appearing once. Germline V gene lookup returns CDR1 SQVTM and CDR2 ANQGSEA. J was trimmed by 4 bases and V by 3 bases; bases with no gene match: 11. There are 18 residues in the CDR3. This TCR was recovered from a man aged 60 to 69 with active COVID-19. The sample consisted of peripheral blood. The rearrangement uses TRBV29-1 and TRBJ2-6, with 11 positions matching TRBD1. CDR3 in DNA: TGCAGCGTTGATTCGTTGGGGACAGGGGGATCCGGGGCCAACGTCCTGACTTTC. Protein product: CSVDSLGTGGSGANVLTF.